A single sample is the source of the 3 T cell receptor beta chains below, sequenced in a study of graft-versus-host responses after intestinal transplantation. The assay was immunoSEQ multiplex PCR, and TCRdb's table has in-frame clones only and misses some. The table includes some 120,000 clones, around 92% detected once. Antigens for these TCRs are unknown. Material: unstimulated CD8+ T cells sorted from spleen or lymph node cells, obtained before transplant. These receptors were collected from a human donor who was the organ donor for an intestinal transplant.

CDR3 nucleotides: TGTGCCAGCAACGTAGGGGGCCACTATGGCTACACCTTC. The encoded protein is CASNVGGHYGYTF. The gene calls are TRBV4-2 and TRBJ1-2, with 7 bases lining up with TRBD1. The germline V gene encodes CDR1 LGHNA and CDR2 YNFKEQ. Trimming took 7 bases from V and 3 from J; bases not matched to a gene: 5. CDR3 length equals 13 residues.

The CDR3, as DNA: TGTGCCAGCAGCTTCGCGCAGGGGGCAAACTATGGCTACACCTTC. The encoded protein is CASSFAQGANYGYTF. The chain joins TRBV7-6 to TRBJ1-2; 8 bases line up with TRBD1. CDR3 length: 15 residues. The V gene's germline CDR1 is SGHVS and CDR2 FNYEAQ. V lost 3 bases to trimming and J lost 2 bases; unmatched junction nucleotides: 5.

The count of this clone is one. V usage is TRBV2 and J usage is TRBJ1-1; D not certain. Germline V gene sequence: CDR1 SNHLY, CDR2 FYNNEI. The CDR3 totals 11 residues. Trimming removed 8 bases at V and 1 base at J, with 5 bases between. CDR3 loop: CASCSNTEAFF. CDR3 nucleotide sequence: TGTGCCAGCTGTTCGAACACTGAAGCTTTCTTT.